A single sample is the source of the 17 T cell receptor beta chains below, sequenced in a study of T cell responses to AZD1222 COVID-19 vaccine. Some clones are missing from TCRdb's copy, which holds only in-frame ones; the method was immunoSEQ multiplex PCR. This sample has some 130,000 clones; around nine tenths occur once, and the top ten carry roughly 1.7%. The sample in question was peripheral blood, obtained on day 0 of AZD1222 vaccination. These receptors were collected from an adult in good health.

This clone has a single count. V usage is TRBV6-6 and J usage is TRBJ1-5; 8 positions match TRBD1. The germline V gene encodes CDR1 MNHNY and CDR2 SVGAGI (reference sequence). V was clipped by 6 bases and J by 6 bases; unmatched bases: 10. The CDR3 contains 15 residues. The CDR3 loop is CASRSGQGESQPQHF. Here the CDR3 DNA reads TGTGCCAGCAGAAGCGGACAGGGCGAGAGTCAGCCCCAGCATTTT.

The chain couples TRBV6-4 to TRBJ1-2; tentative D call: TRBD1 (6 bases). V was cut by 3 bases and J by 7 bases, with 30 bases left in between. Germline V gene lookup returns CDR1 MRHNA and CDR2 SNTAGT. This CDR3 region has 19 residues. The CDR3 DNA is TGTGCCAGCAGTGAATACCCCCGTCCAGGGGTCGCGCCTATGGGTGGCTACACCTTC. It specifies CASSEYPRPGVAPMGGYTF.

The chain links TRBV7-9 to TRBJ1-4, with 10 bases identical to TRBD1. The trim removed 5 bases at V and 11 bases at J, leaving 8 bases unmatched. This CDR3 contains 14 residues. The germline gives CDR1 SEHNR, CDR2 FQNEAQ (reference sequence). The CDR3 here is CASSPSGTGDKLFF. CDR3 in DNA: TGTGCCAGCAGCCCCTCCGGGACAGGGGATAAACTGTTTTTT.

The genes are TRBV28 and TRBJ2-1, with 10 nucleotides matching TRBD1. Germline CDR1 and CDR2: MDHEN and SYDVKM. The CDR3 length is 15 residues. J was trimmed by 1 base and V by 5 bases; bases with no gene match: 2. CDR3 protein: CASSLDRGSYNEQFF. DNA of the CDR3: TGTGCCAGCAGTCTGGACAGGGGGTCCTACAATGAGCAGTTCTTC.

This chain joins TRBV6-5 and TRBJ2-2, with 7 positions matching TRBD2. Germline loops: CDR1 MNHEY, CDR2 SVGAGI. There are 15 residues in the CDR3. V lost 7 bases and J lost 6; bases outside the gene matches: 11. The CDR3 DNA reads TGTGCCAGCACCCTCCGGGCGGGGGACGCCGGGGAGCTGTTTTTT. Amino acids: CASTLRAGDAGELFF.

V is TRBV27 and J is TRBJ1-4; D not resolved. Germline V gives CDR1 MNHEY, CDR2 SMNVEV (reference sequence). This CDR3 spans 14 amino acids. V was cut by 3 bases and J by 8 bases, with 13 bases left in between. The CDR3 protein is CASSFMDSGEKLFF. CDR3 sequence (DNA): TGTGCCAGCAGTTTCATGGACTCGGGAGAAAAACTGTTTTTT. Based on the CDR3 plus reference TRBV27 and TRBJ1-4, the full variable domain is EAQVTQNPRYLITVTGKKLTVTCSQNMNHEYMSWYRQDPGLGLRQIYYSMNVEVTDKGDVPEGYKVSRKEKRNFPLILESPSPNQTSLYFCASSFMDSGEKLFFGSGTQLSVL.

This clone was counted only a few times. The chain joins TRBV19 to TRBJ2-7, with 8 bases that match TRBD2. The ends lost 5 bases at V and 5 bases at J; junction bases unmatched: 14. Germline lookup yields CDR1 LNHDA and CDR2 SQIVND (reference sequence). This CDR3 has 16 amino acids. For the CDR3, the DNA is TGTGCCAGTAGTGCCTACGGGGGGGCCCTGTTTAACGAGCAGTACTTC. Encoded protein: CASSAYGGALFNEQYF.

Of note for this clone: At one of its ends the junction is not consistent with the germline gene, which may arise from a read error. V and J are TRBV25-1 and TRBJ2-7, with D perhaps matching TRBD1 (5 bases). The length of the CDR3 is 14 residues. Germline V gene lookup returns CDR1 MGHDK and CDR2 SYGVNS. This CDR3 reads CASSDRVSSYELYF. The CDR3 DNA sequence: TGTGCCAGCAGTGACAGGGTGAGCTCCTACGAGCTGTACTTC.

The chain's CDR3 is CASSSTGHAFF. The DNA for the CDR3 is TGTGCCAGCAGCTCAACAGGGCACGCTTTCTTT. This sequence joins TRBV5-4 and TRBJ1-1; possible D gene TRBD1, 6 bases. V lost 3 bases, J lost 11 bases, and 11 bases lay in between. Per the germline V gene, CDR1 is SGHNT and CDR2 is YYREEE (reference sequence). The CDR3 contains 11 residues.

The chain uses TRBV5-4 and TRBJ1-1; D possibly corresponds to TRBD1 (5 bases). CDR1 SGHNT and CDR2 YYREEE come from the germline V gene (reference sequence). The V end was cut by 1 base, the J end by 6 bases, with 10 bases between. The CDR3 covers 13 residues. CDR3 coding DNA: TGTGCCAGCAGCTTGCAGGGCGGCGCTGAAGCTTTCTTT. This gives the protein CASSLQGGAEAFF.

V gene TRBV4-1 combines with J gene TRBJ1-2; no definite D call. This CDR3 is built from 14 residues. CDR1 and CDR2 (germline): MGHRA, YSYEKL. V was pared by 1 base and J by 4 bases, with 10 bases between. CDR3 loop: CASSQVGIGYGYTF. The CDR3 bases are TGCGCCAGCAGCCAAGTGGGCATCGGCTATGGCTACACCTTC.

The chain recombines TRBV9 with TRBJ2-1; D is unresolved. Germline CDR1 reads SGDLS; CDR2 reads YYNGEE. The V and J ends lost 4 bases and 0 bases respectively, with 11 bases between them. The CDR3 contains 15 residues. Written as DNA, the CDR3 is TGTGCCAGCAGCCCGAGCCCGAGCTCCTACAATGAGCAGTTCTTC. Translating gives CASSPSPSSYNEQFF.

This chain uses TRBV5-4 with TRBJ2-5; tentative D call: TRBD1 (6 bases). V lost 0 bases and J lost 5, with 14 bases in between. CDR3 length: 15 residues. Germline V gene data show CDR1 as SGHNT and CDR2 as YYREEE (reference sequence). CDR3 in DNA: TGTGCCAGCAGCTTGGCCGCAGGGGCTCTGGAGACCCAGTACTTC. As protein: CASSLAAGALETQYF.

This sequence joins TRBV5-1 and TRBJ2-5; no reliable D call. Trimming removed 4 bases at V and 1 base at J, with 8 bases between. The CDR3 totals 13 residues. Germline V gives CDR1 SGHRS, CDR2 YFSETQ. The CDR3 coding sequence is TGCGCCAGCAGCGGCGGCAGCCAAGAGACCCAGTACTTC. Its protein product is CASSGGSQETQYF.

This clone was counted between two and nine times. V and J are TRBV10-3 and TRBJ2-3; D call uncertain. The germline V gene has CDR1 ENHRY and CDR2 SYGVKD. Deletions cut 7 bases from V and 2 bases from J, with 19 bases between. CDR3 length equals 16 residues. This chain's CDR3 is CAINRKGLGNTDTQYF. Written as DNA, the CDR3 is TGTGCCATCAACCGAAAAGGGCTAGGAAACACAGATACGCAGTATTTT.

V gene TRBV7-2 combines with J gene TRBJ2-5; D is possibly TRBD1 (5 bases). V was clipped by 1 base and J by 5 bases, with 8 bases between them. CDR3 size: 13 residues. The germline CDR1 and CDR2 sequences are SGHTA and FQGNSA. The CDR3 region is CASSLEGRETQYF. CDR3 coding DNA: TGTGCCAGCAGCTTAGAGGGGCGGGAGACCCAGTACTTC.

CDR3 coding DNA: TGTGCCAGCAGCACTGGTGGGGGGGGAAATTCACCCCTCCACTTT. Its protein is CASSTGGGGNSPLHF. This chain links TRBV9 with TRBJ1-6; TRBD1 might be the D (5 bases). Trimming cost V 4 bases and J 7 bases, with 15 bases left between them. The length of the CDR3 is 15 residues. Looked up from germline, CDR1 is SGDLS and CDR2 is YYNGEE.